This paragraph reports one T cell receptor beta chain. The V gene lost 1 base and the J gene lost 5 bases, with 20 bases spanning the gap. CDR3 length equals 17 residues. Per the germline V gene, CDR1 is SSHAT and CDR2 is FNYEAQ (reference sequence). This specimen belongs to a study of shared clonotypes between healthy human individuals. Clones were sequenced by immunoSEQ multiplex PCR, and TCRdb holds only the in-frame ones, with some missing. Among about 2.3 million clones listed, over 85% were seen once. Caucasian adults residing in Nashville, Tennessee made up all the donors. This receptor was obtained from a young man in good health. Some clones in this sample may be carry-over from other donors' samples. This chain connects TRBV7-7 to TRBJ2-5, with a tentative D call TRBD2 (6 bases). The sequencing sample was made of naive CD4+ T cells from PBMCs. Indicated subset: CD45RA+ positively selected. The CDR3 DNA reads as TGTGCCAGCAGCTTAGGGGGCCTACCCGTCCGGGAGGAGACCCAGTACTTC. It encodes CASSLGGLPVREETQYF.